A single sample is the source of the 21 T cell receptor beta chains below, sequenced in a study of CD8+CD57+ T cells in acquired aplastic anemia. Investigators profiled TCR beta VDJ and CDR3 from genomic DNA template. TCRdb re-analysed the reads in MiXCR, keeping a single row per CDR3 protein. The table records 200,000 to 250,000 distinct CDR3 sequences, around 60% of them present only once. The sample was sorted CD4+, CD8+, or CD8+CD57+ T cells (not recorded which) from PBMCs. The receptors stem from a human donor in good health.

The rearrangement links TRBV24-1 to TRBJ2-2, with D perhaps matching TRBD1 or TRBD2 (5 bases each). V gave up 5 bases and J gave up 7 bases, with 13 bases separating them. Per germline, CDR1 KGHDR and CDR2 SFDVKD. This CDR3 is 14 amino acids long. The CDR3 region has the DNA TGTGCCACCAGTGGGGCAGGGAGAGGCGGGGAGCTGTTTTTT. The encoded protein is CATSGAGRGGELFF.

A few counts support this clonotype. The V and J genes are TRBV24-1 and TRBJ2-3; unclear D gene. V lost 7 bases and J 5 bases, leaving 12 bases between the germline ends. There are 13 residues in the CDR3. Germline CDR1 is KGHDR and CDR2 is SFDVKD. CDR3 coding DNA: TGTGCCACCAGAGGGTCAGACCGAGATACGCAGTATTTT. Protein sequence: CATRGSDRDTQYF.

This sequence joins TRBV20-1 and TRBJ1-1; D is perhaps TRBD1 (5 bases). Germline loops: CDR1 DFQATT, CDR2 SNEGSKA (reference sequence). Deletions cut 3 bases from V and 0 bases from J, with 14 bases between. The CDR3 is 15 residues long. CDR3 sequence reads: CSARWQGLMNTEAFF. DNA of the CDR3: TGCAGTGCTAGGTGGCAGGGCCTCATGAACACTGAAGCTTTCTTT.

The chain carries TRBV5-5 and TRBJ2-2, with TRBD1 matching 9 bases. V lost 2 bases, J lost 0 bases, and 5 bases stayed unmatched. The CDR3 length is 17 residues. The V gene's germline CDR1 is SGHKS and CDR2 YYEKEE (reference sequence). CDR3 loop: CASSFGTGMTNTGELFF. CDR3 sequence (DNA): TGTGCCAGCAGCTTCGGGACAGGGATGACGAACACCGGGGAGCTGTTTTTT.

This clonotype appeared once. The rearrangement joins TRBV29-1 to TRBJ1-2, with 9 bases aligning to TRBD1. Germline CDR1 reads SQVTM; CDR2 reads ANQGSEA. The CDR3 length is 13 residues. Trimming took 3 bases from V and 4 from J; bases not matched to a gene: 3. This chain's CDR3 is CSVDATGGYGYTF. The CDR3 region has the DNA TGCAGCGTTGATGCGACAGGGGGCTATGGCTACACCTTC.

This clonotype was seen at least ten times. The chain joins TRBV7-9 to TRBJ1-1; D not resolved. Germline lookup yields CDR1 SEHNR and CDR2 FQNEAQ (reference sequence). Trimming took 7 bases from V and 0 from J, leaving 15 bases between them. This CDR3 contains 15 residues. The CDR3, as DNA: TGTGCCAGCAACGGTGGGGTAAGAATGAACACTGAAGCTTTCTTT. As protein: CASNGGVRMNTEAFF.

This clonotype was seen a few times. The V call is TRBV29-1, the J call TRBJ2-7; a weak D match, TRBD1 (6 bases). This CDR3 region has 12 residues. Germline loops: CDR1 SQVTM, CDR2 ANQGSEA. Trimming stripped 3 bases from V and 4 bases from J, with 10 bases between. Here the CDR3 DNA reads TGCAGCGTTGATTCACAGGGTTACGAGCAGTACTTC. Residues: CSVDSQGYEQYF.

This clonotype appeared many times. The chain joins TRBV5-1 to TRBJ2-2; no clear D gene. Germline lookup yields CDR1 SGHRS and CDR2 YFSETQ. CDR3 size: 12 residues. V lost 4 bases, J lost 0 bases, and 1 base lay in between. CDR3 nucleotide sequence: TGCGCCAGCAGCGCGAACACCGGGGAGCTGTTTTTT. It encodes CASSANTGELFF.

This clonotype was detected only a few times. This chain connects TRBV20-1 to TRBJ1-1; TRBD1 is a possible D gene (5 bases). The V end was cut by 0 bases, the J end by 1 base, with 9 bases between. The CDR3 totals 14 residues. CDR1 and CDR2 (germline): DFQATT, SNEGSKA (reference sequence). The CDR3 reads CSAREQGRNTEAFF. CDR3 nucleotide sequence: TGCAGTGCTAGAGAGCAGGGTCGGAACACTGAAGCTTTCTTT.

This rearrangement joins TRBV4-3 to TRBJ2-1; TRBD1 matches 8 bases. The CDR3 is made up of 15 amino acids. CDR1 is LGHNA, CDR2 YSLEER, per germline. V was pared by 5 bases and J by 8 bases, with 11 bases of the junction left unmatched. CDR3 nucleotide sequence: TGCGCCAGCAGCTCTGTAGGACAGGGTTACGATGAGCAGTTCTTC. Translated: CASSSVGQGYDEQFF.

The chain couples TRBV2 to TRBJ2-6; D remains ambiguous. With 6 bases removed from V and 4 bases from J, the gap between germline ends came to 10 bases. CDR1 is SNHLY, CDR2 FYNNEI, per germline. The CDR3 runs to 14 residues. For the CDR3, the DNA is TGTGCCAGCAGCTTGGATACAGGGGCCAACGTCCTGACTTTC. It translates to CASSLDTGANVLTF. Using reference TRBV2 and TRBJ2-6 for the parts outside the CDR3, the full variable domain is EPEVTQTPSHQVTQMGQEVILRCVPISNHLYFYWYRQILGQKVEFLVSFYNNEISEKSEIFDDQFSVERPDGSNFTLKIRSTKLEDSAMYFCASSLDTGANVLTFGAGSRLTVL.

The V and J genes are TRBV7-2 and TRBJ1-6, with 11 bases fitting TRBD1. Per the germline V gene, CDR1 is SGHTA and CDR2 is FQGNSA. V dropped 4 bases and J dropped 10; count of bases not matched to a gene: 6. The CDR3 contains 15 residues. CDR3 nucleotide sequence: TGTGCCAGCAGCTATCCGGGACAGGGGGGATCACCCCTCCACTTT. As protein: CASSYPGQGGSPLHF.

The CDR3, as DNA: TGTGCCAGCAGCTTAGACGGAGACCCCTACAATGAGCAGTTCTTC. Translation gives CASSLDGDPYNEQFF. The chain carries TRBV7-2 and TRBJ2-1; D is ambiguous. Per the germline V gene, CDR1 is SGHTA and CDR2 is FQGNSA. The V and J ends lost 1 base and 2 bases respectively, with 9 bases between them. This CDR3 comprises 15 residues.

The chain links TRBV7-9 to TRBJ2-5, with 9 bases that match TRBD1. In germline, CDR1 is SEHNR, CDR2 FQNEAQ (reference sequence). The CDR3 runs 14 residues. V was clipped by 6 bases and J by 5 bases; unmatched bases: 7. In DNA form, the CDR3 reads TGTGCCAGCAGTCCGGGACAGGGAACGGAGACCCAGTACTTC. This gives the protein CASSPGQGTETQYF.

The chain combines TRBV5-1 with TRBJ1-2, with TRBD1 as a possible D gene (5 bases). There are 13 residues in the CDR3. The V end was cut by 0 bases, the J end by 6 bases, with 9 bases between. Germline V gene sequence: CDR1 SGHRS, CDR2 YFSETQ. The CDR3 sequence: CASSLDQGDGYTF. As DNA, the CDR3 is TGCGCCAGCAGCTTGGATCAGGGTGATGGCTACACCTTC. Full variable domain (outside the CDR3, taken from reference TRBV5-1 and TRBJ1-2): KAGVTQTPRYLIKTRGQQVTLSCSPISGHRSVSWYQQTPGQGLQFLFEYFSETQRNKGNFPGRFSGRQFSNSRSEMNVSTLELGDSALYLCASSLDQGDGYTFGSGTRLTVV.

In the case of this clonotype: Germline is not matched at one junction end, which may reflect a read error. The chain links TRBV7-3 to TRBJ2-1; 9 positions agree with TRBD2. The CDR3 contains 15 residues. Germline CDR1 and CDR2: SGHTA and FQGTGA. The DNA for the CDR3 is TGTGCTAGCAGCTTAGGTAGCGGGAGTGATTATGAGCAGTTCTTC. Protein: CASSLGSGSDYEQFF.

This clonotype was seen a handful of times. The genes are TRBV9 and TRBJ1-2, with D hard to call. Trimming cost V 0 bases and J 3 bases, with 12 bases left between them. Germline-derived CDR1 and CDR2 are SGDLS and YYNGEE. The CDR3 length is 15 residues. The CDR3 sequence is CASSVDVGSDYGYTF. The CDR3 bases are TGTGCCAGCAGCGTAGATGTGGGGAGTGACTATGGCTACACCTTC.

The genes are TRBV7-3 and TRBJ2-5; D possibly corresponds to TRBD1 (5 bases). This CDR3 has 15 amino acids. Trimming removed 0 bases at V and 5 bases at J, with 13 bases between. Germline V gene sequence: CDR1 SGHTA, CDR2 FQGTGA. DNA of the CDR3: TGTGCCAGCAGCTTAACGTTAGGGGTTGGGGAGACCCAGTACTTC. Protein sequence: CASSLTLGVGETQYF.

This clonotype was recorded only once. The chain has TRBV29-1 and TRBJ2-5, with D perhaps TRBD1 (5 bases). This CDR3 is 13 amino acids long. The V end lost 3 bases, the J end lost 1 base, and 9 bases lay between the germline ends. CDR1 is SQVTM and CDR2 is ANQGSEA in the germline V gene. CDR3 DNA: TGCAGCGTTGACACAGGTCCCCAAGAGACCCAGTACTTC. Translation gives CSVDTGPQETQYF.

In this sample, this clonotype turned up many times. This chain links TRBV15 with TRBJ2-7; D assignment may be TRBD1 or TRBD2 (5 bases each). The CDR3 spans 16 residues. Germline CDR1 and CDR2: LNHNV and YYDKDF (reference sequence). V lost 3 bases to trimming and J lost 1 base, with 16 bases between them. CDR3 bases: TGTGCCACCAGCAGTCCTAGCAGGGTAACTTCCTACGAGCAGTACTTC. Translating it yields CATSSPSRVTSYEQYF.

The chain employs TRBV5-1 and TRBJ2-3; 7 positions match TRBD2. CDR3 length equals 14 residues. Germline trimming cut 0 bases from V and 4 bases from J; bases unmatched to any gene: 2. The V gene's germline CDR1 is SGHRS and CDR2 YFSETQ. The CDR3 DNA follows: TGCGCCAGCAGCTTGGAGGGAGGGCCAGATACGCAGTATTTT. Its protein product is CASSLEGGPDTQYF.